These 28 T cell receptor beta chains originate from one sample sequenced in a study of CD8 T cells in ankylosing spondylitis. Overall study findings and caveats: For ankylosing spondylitis blood, a TCR beta motif of several highly homologous variants appeared characteristic.

From the 5' RACE reads, TCRdb called clonotypes with MiXCR, one entry per CDR3 protein. The table has about 220,000 distinct CDR3 sequences, more than 5.5% seen once. Their antigen targets remain unknown. The sequencing sample was made of blood, either unsorted or a sorted T cell fraction (not recorded which). The receptor set was obtained from a male donor with ankylosing spondylitis.

The J gene is TRBJ1-1, the V gene TRBV29-1, with 7 bases that match TRBD1. The CDR3 loop spans 15 amino acids. Trimming cost V 7 bases and J 1 base; bases outside gene matches: 12. The germline V gene encodes CDR1 SQVTM and CDR2 ANQGSEA. The CDR3 DNA sequence: TGCAGCGGTAGGGGGCTGCCCCATGGGAACACTGAAGCTTTCTTT. This codes for CSGRGLPHGNTEAFF.

This clonotype was counted between two and nine times. V usage is TRBV24-1 and J usage is TRBJ2-1, with a weak D call TRBD2 (5 bases). In germline, CDR1 is KGHDR, CDR2 SFDVKD. The CDR3 is 14 amino acids. Trimming took 6 bases from V and 4 from J, leaving 12 bases between them. The CDR3 DNA sequence: TGTGCCACCAGTAACCCCGGCGGGTACAATGAGCAGTTCTTC. Translated, it gives CATSNPGGYNEQFF.

This sequence joins TRBV4-1 and TRBJ1-4, with D unresolved. CDR3 length: 16 amino acids. V lost 4 bases to trimming and J lost 8 bases, with 20 bases between them. The germline CDR1 and CDR2 sequences are MGHRA and YSYEKL. CDR3 in DNA: TGCGCCAGCAGCCTACGGGAGCGGACCGCCCGGGAAAAACTGTTTTTT. It is translated as CASSLRERTAREKLFF.

This clonotype was seen at least ten times. The gene calls are TRBV5-1 and TRBJ1-1; maybe TRBD1 (5 bases). Germline V gene sequence: CDR1 SGHRS, CDR2 YFSETQ. The CDR3 is 15 amino acids. V was trimmed by 3 bases and J by 0 bases, leaving 12 bases between them. CDR3 sequence reads: CASSSSREVNTEAFF. The CDR3 coding sequence is TGCGCCAGCAGCTCAAGCAGGGAGGTGAACACTGAAGCTTTCTTT.

This clonotype was observed many times. This sequence joins TRBV28 and TRBJ1-1; D is undetermined. V dropped 8 bases and J dropped 6 bases, with 13 bases sitting between them. Germline V lookup: CDR1 MDHEN, CDR2 SYDVKM. The CDR3 is 12 residues long. CDR3 coding DNA: TGTGCCAGCCACAGATTAGTTGCTGAAGCTTTCTTT. Translation gives CASHRLVAEAFF.

There are many counts of this clonotype. J is TRBJ2-2 and V is TRBV27; 9 bases fit TRBD1. Germline V lookup: CDR1 MNHEY, CDR2 SMNVEV (reference sequence). The trim removed 5 bases at V and 6 bases at J, leaving 10 bases unmatched. The CDR3 extends over 16 amino acids. The CDR3 nucleotides are TGTGCCAGCAGTCCGGTGGGACAGGGTTCCCCCGGGGAGCTGTTTTTT. The encoded protein is CASSPVGQGSPGELFF.

A remark on this clonotype: This sequence may be a read error, since a much larger clone differs from it by one base. The chain recombines TRBV5-1 with TRBJ2-7; weak D call: TRBD2 (6 bases). The germline gives CDR1 SGHRS, CDR2 YFSETQ. CDR3 length: 15 residues. The V end was cut by 2 bases, the J end by 5 bases, with 17 bases between. CDR3 loop: CASSFQGLRRDEQYF. The CDR3 DNA reads TGCGCCAGCAGCTTCCAGGGACTGCGGCGAGACGAGCAGTACTTC.

This clonotype was detected ten times or more. The chain has TRBV6-5 and TRBJ2-7; 10 nucleotides agree with TRBD1. The CDR3 covers 15 residues. V lost 2 bases to trimming and J lost 2 bases; unmatched junction nucleotides: 3. Germline CDR1 MNHEY, CDR2 SVGAGI. DNA of the CDR3: TGTGCCAGCAGTTACGCGGGGACAGGGGCCTACGAGCAGTACTTC. It is translated as CASSYAGTGAYEQYF.

This clonotype was recorded only once. This may be a read error, as it is one base from a much larger clone. CDR3 sequence: CSGKAGDEQYF. For the CDR3, the DNA is TGCAGTGGAAAGGCAGGGGACGAGCAGTACTTC. This rearrangement joins TRBV20-1 to TRBJ2-7; tentatively, D is TRBD1 (6 bases). Germline V gives CDR1 DFQATT, CDR2 SNEGSKA (reference sequence). CDR3 size: 11 residues. Deletions cut 7 bases from V and 5 bases from J, with 12 bases between.

This clonotype was seen at least ten times. The chain is built from TRBV20-1 and TRBJ2-1; D may be TRBD2 (5 bases). Looked up from germline, CDR1 is DFQATT and CDR2 is SNEGSKA (reference sequence). The CDR3 extends over 14 amino acids. Trimming took off 3 bases at V and 0 bases at J, with 9 bases between the two ends. In nucleotides, the CDR3 is TGCAGTGCTAGTTCACGGGACTCCTACAATGAGCAGTTCTTC. This encodes CSASSRDSYNEQFF.

This clonotype was found many times. The chain recombines TRBV4-3 with TRBJ2-1; TRBD2 matches at 12 bases. The V gene end was trimmed by 8 bases and the J gene end by 4 bases; junction bases not matched to a gene: 9. CDR3 size: 16 residues. Germline V gene lookup returns CDR1 LGHNA and CDR2 YSLEER. The DNA of the CDR3 is TGCGCCAGCTCCCGCCTAGCGGGAGGGGAATACAATGAGCAGTTCTTC. Protein product: CASSRLAGGEYNEQFF.

The chain couples TRBV9 to TRBJ2-1; 7 bases line up with TRBD2. The CDR3 loop spans 15 amino acids. J was trimmed by 5 bases and V by 4 bases; bases with no gene match: 9. The germline V gene encodes CDR1 SGDLS and CDR2 YYNGEE. CDR3 DNA sequence: TGTGCCAGCAGCCCCCGCCTAGCGGTACACAATGAGCAGTTCTTC. Protein: CASSPRLAVHNEQFF.

This clonotype was detected many times. This chain uses TRBV28 with TRBJ1-4; possibly TRBD1 for D (5 bases). The germline gives CDR1 MDHEN, CDR2 SYDVKM. The V and J ends lost 4 bases and 4 bases respectively, with 7 bases between them. The CDR3 has 13 amino acids. The CDR3 coding sequence is TGTGCCAGCAGTTCGGGGGTTAATGAAAAACTGTTTTTT. It specifies CASSSGVNEKLFF.

This clonotype was seen ten or more times. J is TRBJ1-1 and V is TRBV24-1, with 7 bases aligning to TRBD1. Germline V gene lookup returns CDR1 KGHDR and CDR2 SFDVKD. The CDR3 runs 14 residues. Trimming cost V 4 bases and J 4 bases; bases outside gene matches: 5. The CDR3 sequence is CATSETGAATEAFF. CDR3 nucleotide sequence: TGTGCCACCAGTGAAACAGGGGCCGCCACTGAAGCTTTCTTT.

This clonotype was observed a few times. The chain recombines TRBV3-1 with TRBJ1-2; 10 bases agree with TRBD1. The length of the CDR3 is 16 residues. Germline V gives CDR1 LGHDT, CDR2 YNNKEL (reference sequence). V lost 5 bases, J lost 5 bases, and 11 bases stayed unmatched. The CDR3 sequence is CASSAGQGRLGYGYTF. In DNA, the CDR3 is TGTGCCAGCAGCGCGGGACAGGGGAGACTTGGGTATGGCTACACCTTC.

This clonotype was recorded many times. The V call is TRBV5-1, the J call TRBJ1-2; D remains unclear. Trimming took off 2 bases at V and 4 bases at J, with 9 bases between the two ends. This CDR3 region has 13 residues. Germline V CDR1 and CDR2: SGHRS, YFSETQ. The CDR3 sequence: CASSLSRTYGYTF. CDR3 sequence (DNA): TGCGCCAGCAGCTTATCTCGCACCTATGGCTACACCTTC.

This clonotype showed up many times. The chain carries TRBV9 and TRBJ1-6; no clear D. The V end lost 0 bases, the J end lost 10 bases, and 11 bases lay between the germline ends. This CDR3 is 14 amino acids long. Germline CDR1 reads SGDLS; CDR2 reads YYNGEE. CDR3 nucleotide sequence: TGTGCCAGCAGCGTAGATAGGGTAGGATCACCCCTCCACTTT. It translates to CASSVDRVGSPLHF.

This clonotype has at least ten counts. The chain couples TRBV10-3 to TRBJ2-1, with D hard to call. V was pared by 8 bases and J by 6 bases, with 8 bases between. Per germline, CDR1 ENHRY and CDR2 SYGVKD. CDR3 length: 11 amino acids. For the CDR3, the DNA is TGTGCCATCTCCCCGGGCAATGAGCAGTTCTTC. Translation: CAISPGNEQFF.

This clonotype was detected ten times or more. This chain links TRBV5-1 with TRBJ2-1; 12 bases align to TRBD2. V lost 5 bases, J lost 0 bases, and 6 bases stayed unmatched. The CDR3 runs 17 residues. Germline lookup yields CDR1 SGHRS and CDR2 YFSETQ. For the CDR3, the DNA is TGCGCCAGCAGACTAGCGGGGGGCCTTAGCTCCTACAATGAGCAGTTCTTC. As protein: CASRLAGGLSSYNEQFF.

There are many counts of this clonotype. In nucleotides, the CDR3 is TGTGCCAGCAGTTTAGGGACTAGCGGGAGAACAGATACGCAGTATTTT. Residues: CASSLGTSGRTDTQYF. The chain links TRBV12-3 or TRBV12-4 to TRBJ2-3; 13 bases align to TRBD2. J gave up 3 bases and V 1 base, and 1 base lay outside the gene matches. CDR3 length equals 16 residues.

This clonotype showed up many times. The chain is built from TRBV5-1 and TRBJ2-2; maybe TRBD1 (5 bases). This CDR3 region has 14 residues. The V gene's germline CDR1 is SGHRS and CDR2 YFSETQ. Trimming pared 4 bases from V and 6 bases from J, leaving 13 bases between. The CDR3 protein is CASSTANRSGELFF. The CDR3, as DNA: TGCGCCAGCAGCACTGCCAACAGGTCCGGGGAGCTGTTTTTT. Combining the CDR3 with reference TRBV5-1 and TRBJ2-2 gives the whole variable domain KAGVTQTPRYLIKTRGQQVTLSCSPISGHRSVSWYQQTPGQGLQFLFEYFSETQRNKGNFPGRFSGRQFSNSRSEMNVSTLELGDSALYLCASSTANRSGELFFGEGSRLTVL.

V gene TRBV5-1 combines with J gene TRBJ1-1; no reliable D call. This CDR3 has 15 amino acids. CDR1 is SGHRS and CDR2 is YFSETQ in the germline V gene. V shed 0 bases and J shed 1 base, with 10 bases lying between them. The CDR3 spells CASSLDWQANTEAFF. In DNA form, the CDR3 reads TGCGCCAGCAGCTTGGATTGGCAGGCGAACACTGAAGCTTTCTTT.

In its sample, this clonotype was seen a few times. The chain links TRBV12-3 or TRBV12-4 to TRBJ2-4, with 7 bases fitting TRBD1. V shed 6 bases, J shed 0 bases, and the junction held 5 bases outside the gene matches. This CDR3 comprises 15 residues. CDR3 nucleotide sequence: TGTGCCAGCAGCGGCAACAGGGGAGCCAAAAACATTCAGTACTTC. Translated: CASSGNRGAKNIQYF.

This clonotype was detected ten times or more. This rearrangement joins TRBV12-3 or TRBV12-4 to TRBJ1-2; 7 nucleotides align to TRBD1. V lost 4 bases, J lost 4 bases, and 9 bases stayed unmatched. This CDR3 comprises 15 residues. The CDR3 bases are TGTGCCAGCAGTTCCCTCACAGGGGCGATCTATGGCTACACCTTC. Encoded protein: CASSSLTGAIYGYTF.

Ten or more counts support this clonotype. The rearrangement uses TRBV20-1 and TRBJ2-4; D possibly corresponds to TRBD1 (5 bases). The length of the CDR3 is 14 residues. Germline V lookup: CDR1 DFQATT, CDR2 SNEGSKA (reference sequence). Trimming left V 5 bases short and J 1 base short, with 12 bases between. The CDR3 nucleotides read TGCAGTGCTGGGGCCCCCTGGGCCAAAAACATTCAGTACTTC. Translated: CSAGAPWAKNIQYF.

This clonotype was recorded at least ten times. CDR3 sequence: CATSESTSPNEQFF. The DNA for the CDR3 is TGTGCCACCAGTGAGTCGACTAGTCCCAATGAGCAGTTCTTC. This chain links TRBV24-1 with TRBJ2-1; a possible D gene is TRBD2 (6 bases). V gave up 4 bases and J gave up 6 bases, with 12 bases separating them. The CDR3 runs to 14 residues. Germline CDR1 and CDR2: KGHDR and SFDVKD.

This clonotype was seen repeatedly, ten times or more. The CDR3 loop reads CASSQANELPSYEQYF. The CDR3, as DNA: TGCGCCAGCAGCCAGGCAAACGAACTCCCGTCCTACGAGCAGTACTTC. The chain recombines TRBV4-1 with TRBJ2-7; D remains ambiguous. This CDR3 region has 16 residues. The germline gives CDR1 MGHRA, CDR2 YSYEKL. V lost 3 bases and J lost 1, with 16 bases in between.

This clonotype showed up many times. The rearrangement uses TRBV7-2 and TRBJ1-2, with unresolved D. The CDR3 runs 14 residues. Looked up from germline, CDR1 is SGHTA and CDR2 is FQGNSA. Trimming left V 2 bases short and J 0 bases short, with 7 bases between. Here the CDR3 DNA reads TGTGCCAGCAGCTTACGGGGTGCTAACTATGGCTACACCTTC. This sequence encodes CASSLRGANYGYTF.